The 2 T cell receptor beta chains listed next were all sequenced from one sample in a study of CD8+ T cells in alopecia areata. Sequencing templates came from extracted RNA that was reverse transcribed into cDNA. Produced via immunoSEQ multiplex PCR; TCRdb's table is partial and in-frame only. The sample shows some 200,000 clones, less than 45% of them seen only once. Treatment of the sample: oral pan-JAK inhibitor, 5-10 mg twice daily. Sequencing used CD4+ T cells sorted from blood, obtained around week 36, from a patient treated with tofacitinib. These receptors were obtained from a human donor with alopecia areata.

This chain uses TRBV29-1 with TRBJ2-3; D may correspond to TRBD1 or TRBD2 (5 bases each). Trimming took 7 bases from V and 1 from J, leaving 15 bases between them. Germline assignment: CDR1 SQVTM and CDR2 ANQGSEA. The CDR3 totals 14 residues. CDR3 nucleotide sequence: TGCAGCGGCCGAGGGGCTTTTGGCACAGATACGCAGTATTTT. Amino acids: CSGRGAFGTDTQYF.

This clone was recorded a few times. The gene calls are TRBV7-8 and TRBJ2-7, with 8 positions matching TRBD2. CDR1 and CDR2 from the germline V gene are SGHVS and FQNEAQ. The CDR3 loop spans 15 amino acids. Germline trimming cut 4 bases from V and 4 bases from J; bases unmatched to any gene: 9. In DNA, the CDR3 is TGTGCCAGCAGCTCCCGAGGAGCGGGAGCGTACGAGCAGTACTTC. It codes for CASSSRGAGAYEQYF.